This entry is about one T cell receptor (beta chain). Its antigen is still unknown. This CDR3 is built from 19 residues. CDR1 MNHEY and CDR2 SMNVEV come from the germline V gene (reference sequence). Trimming shortened V by 6 bases and J by 2 bases, and 26 bases separated the two germline ends. Each CDR3 protein gets one entry after TCRdb re-called the 5' RACE reads with MiXCR. Of some 300,000 distinct CDR3 sequences in the sample, 20% to 25% are singletons; the top ten hold roughly 23%. The data were obtained in a study of T-cell memory formation after mild COVID-19. In the study overall: TCR clusters mostly belonged to single donors. The study, taken as a whole, reports: Those CD4+ clones that contracted were mainly in CM and EM (CD8+ ones in EMRA).

The sample consisted of PBMCs or a T cell subset sorted from them (not recorded which). The rearrangement links TRBV27 to TRBJ1-5, with D perhaps matching TRBD1 (6 bases). This sequence was found in a young man who had mild COVID-19 (a few samples of this study predate the infection). Cell type and time point are not known. The CDR3 DNA is TGTGCCAGCAGGTCAGGGACATCTTCACTAGAAGGGGGCAATCAGCCCCAGCATTTT. Translating it yields CASRSGTSSLEGGNQPQHF.